The 18 T cell receptor beta chains given below trace back to one sample, sequenced in a study of shared clonotypes between healthy human individuals. Method: immunoSEQ multiplex PCR; TCRdb's copy keeps in-frame clones and lacks some. The repertoire holds over a million clones, over 95% seen once, with about 1.2% in the top ten. The specimen was naive CD4+ T cells sorted from blood. Noted subset: CD45RA+ positively selected. These receptors all stem from a man aged 25 to 40 in good health.

J is TRBJ1-5 and V is TRBV5-1; D is ambiguous. This CDR3 has 15 residues. Germline loops: CDR1 SGHRS, CDR2 YFSETQ. Trimming took off 0 bases at V and 0 bases at J, with 7 bases between the two ends. The CDR3 DNA reads TGCGCCAGCAGCTTGGGTGATTATAGCAATCAGCCCCAGCATTTT. It encodes CASSLGDYSNQPQHF.

For this clone: This CDR3 is also generated by other DNA sequences in the sample. The J gene is TRBJ2-7, the V gene TRBV15, with a tentative D call TRBD1 (5 bases). Germline V gene data show CDR1 as LNHNV and CDR2 as YYDKDF (reference sequence). V gave up 1 base and J gave up 2 bases, with 12 bases separating them. The CDR3 is made up of 15 amino acids. The CDR3 is CATSRVGQPTYEQYF. The CDR3 DNA sequence: TGTGCCACCAGCAGAGTAGGACAACCCACCTACGAGCAGTACTTC.

The V call is TRBV7-9, the J call TRBJ2-7, with 8 bases identical to TRBD1. Per germline, CDR1 SEHNR and CDR2 FQNEAQ (reference sequence). V lost 5 bases and J lost 4; bases outside the gene matches: 7. This CDR3 is built from 14 residues. Written as DNA, the CDR3 is TGTGCCAGCAGCCGGACAGGGAGCGGGTACGAGCAGTACTTC. Amino acids: CASSRTGSGYEQYF. The variable domain in full, completed from reference TRBV7-9 and TRBJ2-7, reads DTGVSQNPRHKITKRGQNVTFRCDPISEHNRLYWYRQTLGQGPEFLTYFQNEAQLEKSRLLSDRFSAERPKGSFSTLEIQRTEQGDSAMYLCASSRTGSGYEQYFGPGTRLTVT.

The V and J genes are TRBV5-1 and TRBJ2-1; TRBD1 matches at 10 bases. CDR3 size: 15 residues. Trimming at V came to 4 bases and at J to 2 bases, leaving 3 bases not matched to a gene. The V gene's germline CDR1 is SGHRS and CDR2 YFSETQ. The CDR3 DNA is TGCGCCAGCAGCAACGACAGGGGGCCCTACAATGAGCAGTTCTTC. Translating gives CASSNDRGPYNEQFF. Supplemented by reference TRBV5-1 and TRBJ2-1, the full variable domain reads KAGVTQTPRYLIKTRGQQVTLSCSPISGHRSVSWYQQTPGQGLQFLFEYFSETQRNKGNFPGRFSGRQFSNSRSEMNVSTLELGDSALYLCASSNDRGPYNEQFFGPGTRLTVL.

On this clone: The sample has other DNA sequences that encode this CDR3 too. The chain uses TRBV18 and TRBJ2-2; the D is unclear. Trimming pared 5 bases from V and 2 bases from J, leaving 6 bases between. The CDR3 is made up of 13 amino acids. Looked up from germline, CDR1 is KGHSH and CDR2 is LQKENI. DNA for the CDR3: TGTGCCAGCTCATCCGGTAACACCGGGGAGCTGTTTTTT. Its translation is CASSSGNTGELFF.

The chain carries TRBV7-9 and TRBJ2-1; 9 nucleotides align to TRBD2. The CDR3 totals 15 residues. Per the germline V gene, CDR1 is SEHNR and CDR2 is FQNEAQ (reference sequence). The V segment lost 5 bases and the J segment 4 bases; nucleotides outside the gene matches: 6. The CDR3 spells CASSPTSGDYNEQFF. As DNA, the CDR3 is TGTGCCAGCAGCCCGACTAGCGGAGATTACAATGAGCAGTTCTTC.

The chain is built from TRBV5-1 and TRBJ1-1; D possibly corresponds to TRBD1 (5 bases). V was shortened by 0 bases and J by 4 bases, with 10 bases between the two germline ends. Germline assignment: CDR1 SGHRS and CDR2 YFSETQ. This CDR3 comprises 14 residues. The CDR3 is CASSLGADSTEAFF. Here the CDR3 DNA reads TGCGCCAGCAGCTTGGGGGCTGACAGCACTGAAGCTTTCTTT.

This chain joins TRBV25-1 and TRBJ1-3; no reliable D call. The CDR3 extends over 15 amino acids. V gave up 4 bases and J gave up 0 bases, with 10 bases separating them. Germline V gives CDR1 MGHDK, CDR2 SYGVNS. CDR3 DNA sequence: TGTGCCAGCAGTGTCAGCCTACGCTCTGGAAACACCATATATTTT. This encodes CASSVSLRSGNTIYF.

This chain joins TRBV15 and TRBJ1-5, with 9 bases that match TRBD1. CDR1 LNHNV and CDR2 YYDKDF come from the germline V gene (reference sequence). Unmatched junction bases numbered 10, after V lost 1 base and J lost 0 bases. This CDR3 has 19 residues. The CDR3 spells CATSRGGTGRGFSNQPQHF. In DNA form, the CDR3 reads TGTGCCACCAGCAGAGGAGGGACAGGGAGGGGGTTTAGCAATCAGCCCCAGCATTTT.

The chain couples TRBV2 to TRBJ2-3; 9 bases align to TRBD2. CDR1 and CDR2 from the germline V gene are SNHLY and FYNNEI. The CDR3 contains 17 residues. V shed 2 bases, J shed 1 base, and the junction held 7 bases outside the gene matches. CDR3 region: CASSEWASGVGTDTQYF. As DNA, the CDR3 is TGTGCCAGCAGTGAATGGGCTAGCGGGGTAGGCACAGATACGCAGTATTTT.

The chain carries TRBV5-4 and TRBJ2-5; the D is unclear. The germline V gene encodes CDR1 SGHNT and CDR2 YYREEE (reference sequence). CDR3 length equals 13 residues. The V end lost 0 bases, the J end lost 0 bases, and 3 bases lay between the germline ends. CDR3 nucleotide sequence: TGTGCCAGCAGCTTGGCCTACCAAGAGACCCAGTACTTC. Protein product: CASSLAYQETQYF.

The chain carries TRBV30 and TRBJ2-5; D is perhaps TRBD2 (5 bases). The CDR3 sequence is 15 residues long. V gave up 2 bases and J gave up 1 base, with 14 bases separating them. CDR1 and CDR2 (germline): GTSNPN, SVGIG (reference sequence). CDR3: CAWSLLQRAQETQYF. CDR3 bases: TGTGCCTGGAGTCTTCTACAGAGGGCCCAAGAGACCCAGTACTTC.

Comment on this clone: The same CDR3 arises from other DNA sequences in this sample as well. This chain joins TRBV9 and TRBJ2-1, with TRBD2 matching 7 bases. This CDR3 region has 14 residues. J lost 3 bases, V lost 0 bases, and 0 bases had no gene match. CDR1 is SGDLS and CDR2 is YYNGEE in the germline V gene. The CDR3 region is CASSVGTSYNEQFF. CDR3 sequence (DNA): TGTGCCAGCAGCGTAGGGACTAGCTACAATGAGCAGTTCTTC.

Worth noting for this clone: This CDR3 is also generated by other DNA sequences in the sample. This sequence joins TRBV6-1 and TRBJ1-1, with 7 bases fitting TRBD1. J lost 3 bases, V lost 3 bases, and 4 bases had no gene match. The germline V gene encodes CDR1 MNHNS and CDR2 SASEGT. The CDR3 sequence is 14 residues long. This CDR3 is CASSDQTGYTEAFF. For the CDR3, the DNA is TGTGCCAGCAGTGATCAGACAGGGTACACTGAAGCTTTCTTT.

The chain joins TRBV6-4 to TRBJ2-5; D may be TRBD1 (5 bases). Per germline, CDR1 MRHNA and CDR2 SNTAGT. The CDR3 totals 16 residues. V was trimmed by 3 bases and J by 2 bases, leaving 16 bases between them. For the CDR3, the DNA is TGTGCCAGCAGTGAAGGGCAGGGTGCCCCACAAGAGACCCAGTACTTC. Its translation is CASSEGQGAPQETQYF.

The chain combines TRBV30 with TRBJ2-3; 7 bases match TRBD1. Trimming at V came to 3 bases and at J to 2 bases, leaving 8 bases not matched to a gene. The CDR3 is made up of 15 amino acids. Germline V gene lookup returns CDR1 GTSNPN and CDR2 SVGIG (reference sequence). The DNA for the CDR3 is TGTGCCTGGAGAGGGGGCCCGGGGTTCACAGATACGCAGTATTTT. This sequence encodes CAWRGGPGFTDTQYF.

The chain recombines TRBV5-1 with TRBJ2-5; unclear D gene. This CDR3 comprises 15 residues. The germline V gene has CDR1 SGHRS and CDR2 YFSETQ. V was trimmed by 4 bases and J by 4 bases, leaving 17 bases between them. CDR3 amino acids: CASSQSDPPVETQYF. The CDR3, as DNA: TGCGCCAGCAGCCAGTCGGACCCCCCGGTAGAGACCCAGTACTTC.

This chain joins TRBV2 and TRBJ2-5; D uncertain. In germline, CDR1 is SNHLY, CDR2 FYNNEI. The length of the CDR3 is 13 residues. The V and J ends lost 3 bases and 4 bases respectively, with 9 bases between them. CDR3 sequence: CASSDVGSETQYF. The CDR3 DNA follows: TGTGCCAGCAGTGACGTTGGTTCAGAGACCCAGTACTTC.